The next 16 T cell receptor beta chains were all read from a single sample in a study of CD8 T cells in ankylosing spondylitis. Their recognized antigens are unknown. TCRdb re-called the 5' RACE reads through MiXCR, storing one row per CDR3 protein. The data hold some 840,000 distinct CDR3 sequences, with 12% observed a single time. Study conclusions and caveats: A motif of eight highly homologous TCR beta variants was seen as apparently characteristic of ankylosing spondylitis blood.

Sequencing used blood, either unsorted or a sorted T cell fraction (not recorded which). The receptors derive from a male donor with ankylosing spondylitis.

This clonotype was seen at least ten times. The chain's CDR3 is CSATYVRFYNEQFF. CDR3 bases: TGCAGTGCTACATACGTCAGGTTCTACAATGAGCAGTTCTTC. The chain is built from TRBV20-1 and TRBJ2-1; D call uncertain. The CDR3 spans 14 residues. Germline-derived CDR1 and CDR2 are DFQATT and SNEGSKA (reference sequence). V was shortened by 4 bases and J by 3 bases, with 13 bases between the two germline ends.

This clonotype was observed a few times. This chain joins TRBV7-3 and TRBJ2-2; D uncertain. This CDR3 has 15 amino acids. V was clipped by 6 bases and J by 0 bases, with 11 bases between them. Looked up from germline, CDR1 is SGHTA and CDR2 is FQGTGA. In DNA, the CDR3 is TGTGCCAGCAGTCCTAGTCTGACGAACACCGGGGAGCTGTTTTTT. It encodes CASSPSLTNTGELFF. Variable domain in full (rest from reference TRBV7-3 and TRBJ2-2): GAGVSQTPSNKVTEKGKYVELRCDPISGHTALYWYRQSLGQGPEFLIYFQGTGAADDSGLPNDRFFAVRPEGSVSTLKIQRTERGDSAVYLCASSPSLTNTGELFFGEGSRLTVL.

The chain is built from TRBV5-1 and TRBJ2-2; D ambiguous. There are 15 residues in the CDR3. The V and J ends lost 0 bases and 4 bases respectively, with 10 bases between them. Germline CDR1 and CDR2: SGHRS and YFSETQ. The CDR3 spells CASSLGHASTGELFF. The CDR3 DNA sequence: TGCGCCAGCAGCTTGGGGCACGCGAGCACCGGGGAGCTGTTTTTT.

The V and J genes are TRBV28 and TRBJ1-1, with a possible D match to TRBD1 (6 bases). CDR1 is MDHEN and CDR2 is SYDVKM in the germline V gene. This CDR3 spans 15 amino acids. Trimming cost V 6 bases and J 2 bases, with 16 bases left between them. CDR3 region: CASSLPDRRNTEAFF. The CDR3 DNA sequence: TGTGCCAGCAGCCTTCCGGACAGAAGAAACACTGAAGCTTTCTTT.

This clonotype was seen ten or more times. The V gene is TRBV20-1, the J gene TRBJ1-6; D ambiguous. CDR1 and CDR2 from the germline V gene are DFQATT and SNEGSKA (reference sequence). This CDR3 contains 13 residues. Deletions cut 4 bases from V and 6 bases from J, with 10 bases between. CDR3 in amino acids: CSAIRAVNSPLHF. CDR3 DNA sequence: TGCAGTGCTATTCGAGCGGTTAATTCACCCCTCCACTTT.

CDR3 nucleotides: TGTGCCAGCAGCTTCCGGGTCGGGGAGCTGTTTTTT. It encodes CASSFRVGELFF. The chain is built from TRBV5-6 and TRBJ2-2, with D uncertain. This CDR3 is built from 12 residues. The germline V and J ends were trimmed by 2 bases and 7 bases, with 6 bases remaining between them. The germline V gene has CDR1 SGHDT and CDR2 YYEEEE.

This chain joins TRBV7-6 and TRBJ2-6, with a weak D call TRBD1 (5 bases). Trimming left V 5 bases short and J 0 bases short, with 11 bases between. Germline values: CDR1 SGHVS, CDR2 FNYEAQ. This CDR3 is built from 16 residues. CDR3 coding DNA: TGTGCCAGCAGCCTTATAACAGGCTCTGGGGCCAACGTCCTGACTTTC. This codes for CASSLITGSGANVLTF.

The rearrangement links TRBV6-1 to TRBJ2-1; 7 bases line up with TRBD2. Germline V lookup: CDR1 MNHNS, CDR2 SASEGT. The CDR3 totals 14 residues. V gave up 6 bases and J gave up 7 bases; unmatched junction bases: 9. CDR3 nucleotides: TGTGCCAGCAGGCCGCGGACTAGGATAAATGAGCAGTTCTTC. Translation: CASRPRTRINEQFF.

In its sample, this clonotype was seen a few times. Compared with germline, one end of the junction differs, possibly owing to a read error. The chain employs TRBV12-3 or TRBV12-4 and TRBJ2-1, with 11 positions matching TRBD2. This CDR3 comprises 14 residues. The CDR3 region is CASSLAGGRKAQFF. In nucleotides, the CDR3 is TGTGCCAGCAGTCTAGCGGGAGGCCGCAAGGCACAGTTCTTC.

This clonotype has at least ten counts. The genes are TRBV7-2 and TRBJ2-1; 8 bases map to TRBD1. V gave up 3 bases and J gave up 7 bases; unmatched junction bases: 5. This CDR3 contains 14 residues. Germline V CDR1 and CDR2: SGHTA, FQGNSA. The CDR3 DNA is TGTGCCAGCAGCTTCCCATACAGGGGGAATGAGCAGTTCTTC. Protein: CASSFPYRGNEQFF. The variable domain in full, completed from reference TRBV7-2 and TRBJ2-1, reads GAGVSQSPSNKVTEKGKDVELRCDPISGHTALYWYRQSLGQGLEFLIYFQGNSAPDKSGLPSDRFSAERTGGSVSTLTIQRTQQEDSAVYLCASSFPYRGNEQFFGPGTRLTVL.

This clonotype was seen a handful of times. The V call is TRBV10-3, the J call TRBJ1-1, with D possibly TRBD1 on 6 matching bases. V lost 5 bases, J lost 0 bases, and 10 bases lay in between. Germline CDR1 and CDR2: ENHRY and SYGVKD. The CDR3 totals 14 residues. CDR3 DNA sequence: TGTGCCATCAGTTCGACAGGAATGAACACTGAAGCTTTCTTT. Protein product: CAISSTGMNTEAFF.

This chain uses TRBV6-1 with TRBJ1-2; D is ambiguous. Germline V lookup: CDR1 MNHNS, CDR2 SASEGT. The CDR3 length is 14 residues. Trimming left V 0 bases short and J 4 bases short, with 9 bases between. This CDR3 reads CASSEAIAPYGYTF. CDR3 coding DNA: TGTGCCAGCAGTGAAGCTATCGCGCCCTATGGCTACACCTTC.

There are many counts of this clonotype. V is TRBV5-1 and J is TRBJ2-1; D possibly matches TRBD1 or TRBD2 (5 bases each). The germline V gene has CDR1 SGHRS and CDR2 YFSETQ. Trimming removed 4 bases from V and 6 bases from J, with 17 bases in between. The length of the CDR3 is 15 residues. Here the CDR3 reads CASSNYPGPPNEQFF. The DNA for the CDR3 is TGCGCCAGCAGCAACTATCCGGGACCACCCAATGAGCAGTTCTTC.

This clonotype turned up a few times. For the CDR3, the DNA is TGCAGCGTTGCGACAGCCTCCTACGAGCAGTACTTC. This gives the protein CSVATASYEQYF. The chain couples TRBV29-1 to TRBJ2-7; TRBD1 might be the D (5 bases). Looked up from germline, CDR1 is SQVTM and CDR2 is ANQGSEA. The V end lost 4 bases, the J end lost 0 bases, and 7 bases lay between the germline ends. The CDR3 has 12 residues.

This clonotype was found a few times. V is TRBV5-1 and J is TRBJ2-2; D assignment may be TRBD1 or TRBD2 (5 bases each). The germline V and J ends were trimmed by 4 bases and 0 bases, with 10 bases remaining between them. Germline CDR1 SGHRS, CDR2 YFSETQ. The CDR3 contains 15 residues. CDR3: CASSRGDTNTGELFF. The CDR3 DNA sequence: TGCGCCAGCAGCCGAGGGGATACGAACACCGGGGAGCTGTTTTTT.

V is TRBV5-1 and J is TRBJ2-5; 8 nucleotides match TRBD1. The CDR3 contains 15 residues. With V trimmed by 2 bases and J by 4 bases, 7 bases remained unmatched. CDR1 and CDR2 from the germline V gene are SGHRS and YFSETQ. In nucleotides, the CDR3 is TGCGCCAGCAGCTTACGACAGGGGTTAGGAGAGACCCAGTACTTC. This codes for CASSLRQGLGETQYF.